The present entry profiles one T cell receptor (beta chain) with its context. Trimming pared 2 bases from V and 2 bases from J, leaving 11 bases between. The length of the CDR3 is 14 residues. Germline CDR1 is SQVTM and CDR2 is ANQGSEA. As handled by the study authors: It was from reference gene primer amplification that nucleated cell counts were estimated. Some clones are missing from TCRdb's copy, which holds only in-frame ones; the method was immunoSEQ multiplex PCR. V and J calls and clone size are those listed in that table; D and trimming were worked out from the DNA. The data show around 130,000 clones, around 78% seen once. This sample stems from a study of blood T cell repertoires in COVID-19. For the study at large: From the United States, Italy and Spain came samples of acute and convalescent COVID-19.

The TCR comes from a human donor in a cohort sampled during active COVID-19. The specimen was peripheral blood. The V gene is TRBV29-1, the J gene TRBJ2-3; D may be TRBD1 (5 bases). CDR3 DNA sequence: TGCAGCGTTGAACCTACAGGACACACAGATACGCAGTATTTT. It encodes CSVEPTGHTDTQYF.